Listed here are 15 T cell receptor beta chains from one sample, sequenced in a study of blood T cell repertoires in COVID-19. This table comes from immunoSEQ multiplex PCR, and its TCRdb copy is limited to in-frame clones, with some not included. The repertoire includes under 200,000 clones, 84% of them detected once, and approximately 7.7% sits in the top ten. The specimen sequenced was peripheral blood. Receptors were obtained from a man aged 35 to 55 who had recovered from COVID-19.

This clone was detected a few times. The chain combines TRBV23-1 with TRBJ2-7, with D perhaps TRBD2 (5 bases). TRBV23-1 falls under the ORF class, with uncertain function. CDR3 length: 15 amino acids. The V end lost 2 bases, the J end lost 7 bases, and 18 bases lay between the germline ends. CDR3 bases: TGCGCCAGCAGTCAAACTCGGACCTCAACGGGGGAGCAGTACTTC. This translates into CASSQTRTSTGEQYF.

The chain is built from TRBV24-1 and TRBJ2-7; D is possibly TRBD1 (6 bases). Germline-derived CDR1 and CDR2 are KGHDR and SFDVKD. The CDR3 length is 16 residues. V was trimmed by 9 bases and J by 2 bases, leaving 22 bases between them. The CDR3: CATQNSPGQGPYEQYF. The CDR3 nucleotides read TGTGCCACCCAAAACTCTCCGGGACAAGGTCCCTACGAGCAGTACTTC.

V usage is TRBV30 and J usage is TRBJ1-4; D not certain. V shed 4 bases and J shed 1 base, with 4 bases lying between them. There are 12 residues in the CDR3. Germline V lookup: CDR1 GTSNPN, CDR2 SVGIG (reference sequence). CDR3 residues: CAWTRTNEKLFF. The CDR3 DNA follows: TGTGCCTGGACGAGAACTAATGAAAAACTGTTTTTT. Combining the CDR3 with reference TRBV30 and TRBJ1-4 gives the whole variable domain SQTIHQWPATLVQPVGSPLSLECTVEGTSNPNLYWYRQAAGRGLQLLFYSVGIGQISSEVPQNLSASRPQDRQFILSSKKLLLSDSGFYLCAWTRTNEKLFFGSGTQLSVL.

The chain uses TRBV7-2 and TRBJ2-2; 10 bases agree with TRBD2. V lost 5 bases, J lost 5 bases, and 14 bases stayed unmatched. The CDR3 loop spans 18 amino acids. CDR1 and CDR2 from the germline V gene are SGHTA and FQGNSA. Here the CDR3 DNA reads TGTGCCAGCAGCCCAACCCTCTCTGTAGCGGGAGGTACCGGGGAGCTGTTTTTT. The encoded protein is CASSPTLSVAGGTGELFF.

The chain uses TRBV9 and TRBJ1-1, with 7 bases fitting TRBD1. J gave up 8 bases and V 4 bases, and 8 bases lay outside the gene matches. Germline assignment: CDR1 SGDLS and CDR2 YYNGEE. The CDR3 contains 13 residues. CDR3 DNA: TGTGCCAGCAGCCAGGGGGTGCAGTCAGAAGCTTTCTTT. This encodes CASSQGVQSEAFF.

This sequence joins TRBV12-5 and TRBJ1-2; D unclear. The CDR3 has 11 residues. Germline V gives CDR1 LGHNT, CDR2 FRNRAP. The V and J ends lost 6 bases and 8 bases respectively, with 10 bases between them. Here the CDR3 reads CASGPTEGYTF. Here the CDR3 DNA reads TGTGCTAGTGGCCCCACGGAGGGCTACACCTTC.

CDR3 coding DNA: TGTGCCTGGACTAGCGGGAGGTTTCCTGAGCAGTTCTTC. Residues: CAWTSGRFPEQFF. The genes are TRBV30 and TRBJ2-1, with 11 bases matching TRBD2. The V gene's germline CDR1 is GTSNPN and CDR2 SVGIG (reference sequence). Unmatched junction bases numbered 5, after V lost 4 bases and J lost 9 bases. This CDR3 comprises 13 residues. The variable domain in full, with the rest retrieved from reference TRBV30 and TRBJ2-1, is SQTIHQWPATLVQPVGSPLSLECTVEGTSNPNLYWYRQAAGRGLQLLFYSVGIGQISSEVPQNLSASRPQDRQFILSSKKLLLSDSGFYLCAWTSGRFPEQFFGPGTRLTVL.

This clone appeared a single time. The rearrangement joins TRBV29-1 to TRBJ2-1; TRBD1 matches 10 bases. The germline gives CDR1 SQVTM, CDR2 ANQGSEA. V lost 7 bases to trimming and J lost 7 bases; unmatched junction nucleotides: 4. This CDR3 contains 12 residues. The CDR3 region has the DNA TGCAGCGCTAGACAGGGGGCGAATGAGCAGTTCTTC. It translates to CSARQGANEQFF.

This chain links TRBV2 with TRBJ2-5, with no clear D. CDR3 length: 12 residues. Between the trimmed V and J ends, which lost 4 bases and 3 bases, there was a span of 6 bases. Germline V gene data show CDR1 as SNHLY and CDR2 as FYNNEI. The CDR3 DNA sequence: TGTGCCAGCAGTGGGGCAGAAGAGACCCAGTACTTC. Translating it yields CASSGAEETQYF.

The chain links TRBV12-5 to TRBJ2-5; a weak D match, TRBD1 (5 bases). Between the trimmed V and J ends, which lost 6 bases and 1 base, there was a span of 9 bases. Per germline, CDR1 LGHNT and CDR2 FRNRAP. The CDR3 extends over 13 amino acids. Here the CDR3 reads CASGGQVQETQYF. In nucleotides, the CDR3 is TGTGCTAGTGGCGGACAAGTCCAAGAGACCCAGTACTTC.

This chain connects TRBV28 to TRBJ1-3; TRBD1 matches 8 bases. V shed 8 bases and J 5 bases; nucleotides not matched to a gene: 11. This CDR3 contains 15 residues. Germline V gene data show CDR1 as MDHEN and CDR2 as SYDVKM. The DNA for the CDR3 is TGTGCCAGCCGAACCCGCCAGGGGGCCAGAAACACCATATATTTT. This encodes CASRTRQGARNTIYF. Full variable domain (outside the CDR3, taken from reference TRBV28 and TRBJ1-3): DVKVTQSSRYLVKRTGEKVFLECVQDMDHENMFWYRQDPGLGLRLIYFSYDVKMKEKGDIPEGYSVSREKKERFSLILESASTNQTSMYLCASRTRQGARNTIYFGEGSWLTVV.

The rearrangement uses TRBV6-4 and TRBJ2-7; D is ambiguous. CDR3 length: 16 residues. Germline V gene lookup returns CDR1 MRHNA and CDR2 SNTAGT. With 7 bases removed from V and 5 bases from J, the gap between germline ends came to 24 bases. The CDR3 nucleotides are TGTGCCAGCACCGCTTTGAGCCCGCCCTGTCCTGACGAGCAGTACTTC. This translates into CASTALSPPCPDEQYF.

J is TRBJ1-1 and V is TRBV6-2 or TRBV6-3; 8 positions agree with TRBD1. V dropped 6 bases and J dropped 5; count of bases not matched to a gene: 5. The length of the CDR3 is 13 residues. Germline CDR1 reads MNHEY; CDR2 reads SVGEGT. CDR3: CASSRTGWTEAFF. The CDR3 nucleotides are TGTGCCAGCAGCCGGACAGGGTGGACTGAAGCTTTCTTT.

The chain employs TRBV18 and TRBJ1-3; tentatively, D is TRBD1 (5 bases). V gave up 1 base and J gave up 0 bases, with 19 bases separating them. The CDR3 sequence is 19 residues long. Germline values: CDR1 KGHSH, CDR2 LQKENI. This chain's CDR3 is CASSPRTRPDTSSGNTIYF. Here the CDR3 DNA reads TGTGCCAGCTCACCACGGACACGTCCAGACACTTCCTCTGGAAACACCATATATTTT. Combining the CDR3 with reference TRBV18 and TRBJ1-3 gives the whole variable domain NAGVMQNPRHLVRRRGQEARLRCSPMKGHSHVYWYRQLPEEGLKFMVYLQKENIIDESGMPKERFSAEFPKEGPSILRIQQVVRGDSAAYFCASSPRTRPDTSSGNTIYFGEGSWLTVV.

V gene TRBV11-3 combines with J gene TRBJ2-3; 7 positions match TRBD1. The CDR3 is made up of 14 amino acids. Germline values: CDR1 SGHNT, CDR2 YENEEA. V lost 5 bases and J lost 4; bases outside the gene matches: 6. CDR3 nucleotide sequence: TGTGCCAGCAGCAACAGGGGATTCGCAGATACGCAGTATTTT. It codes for CASSNRGFADTQYF.